The clone carrying this T cell receptor (beta chain) was counted once. Per the original data handling: Amplification of reference gene primers provided the estimated nucleated cell counts. The data were produced by immunoSEQ multiplex PCR, yet TCRdb's version contains in-frame clones alone and is incomplete. That table supplies the V and J calls and clone size; D and trimming were determined from the DNA. This table has a few hundred thousand clones, around 87% appearing once. This record comes from a study of blood T cell repertoires in COVID-19. At the level of the study: COVID-19 samples, acute and convalescent, were from the United States, Italy and Spain.

V was clipped by 4 bases and J by 0 bases, with 17 bases between them. The CDR3 covers 17 residues. The germline V gene has CDR1 SGHTS and CDR2 YDEGEE. This chain connects TRBV5-8 to TRBJ1-3; possibly TRBD1 for D (5 bases). The TCR originated in a woman between 50 and 59 years old with acute or convalescent COVID-19. Sequenced input: peripheral blood. The CDR3 region is CASSLGVTSYSGNTIYF. The CDR3 DNA sequence: TGTGCCAGCAGCCTAGGGGTGACCTCCTACTCTGGAAACACCATATATTTT.